This passage covers 18 T cell receptor beta chains from one sample sequenced in a study of CD8+ T cells in alopecia areata. As for treatment: oral pan-JAK inhibitor, 5-10 mg twice daily. Sequencing used cDNA as its template, made by extracting RNA and reverse transcribing it. Clones were read by immunoSEQ multiplex PCR, and TCRdb kept only the in-frame ones, dropping some. The data show 130,000 or so clones, with 61% seen just once and 4.5% to 6% held by the top ten. Material: CD4+ T cells sorted from blood, obtained at week 4, from a patient treated with tofacitinib. The receptor set was obtained from a human donor with alopecia areata.

The chain joins TRBV29-1 to TRBJ2-7; the match to TRBD1 covers 8 bases. The V segment lost 5 bases and the J segment 5 bases; nucleotides outside the gene matches: 8. Germline-derived CDR1 and CDR2 are SQVTM and ANQGSEA. This CDR3 spans 13 amino acids. CDR3 DNA: TGCAGCGTTTCCACGGACAGGGAACACGAGCAGTACTTC. It translates to CSVSTDREHEQYF.

This clone was found a few times. V is TRBV5-4 and J is TRBJ2-3, with 12 bases lining up with TRBD2. The J segment lost 2 bases and the V segment lost 4 bases, leaving 5 bases of the junction unmatched. Germline V gene lookup returns CDR1 SGHNT and CDR2 YYREEE (reference sequence). The CDR3 runs to 16 residues. The CDR3 reads CASSQGLAGLTDTQYF. The CDR3 region has the DNA TGTGCCAGCAGCCAAGGACTAGCGGGGCTCACAGATACGCAGTATTTT.

The rearrangement links TRBV6-1 to TRBJ2-5; 7 nucleotides align to TRBD2. There are 16 residues in the CDR3. CDR1 is MNHNS, CDR2 SASEGT, per germline. The V segment lost 4 bases and the J segment 5 bases; nucleotides outside the gene matches: 13. The chain's CDR3 is CASSAGVDGGRETQYF. The CDR3 DNA reads TGTGCCAGCAGTGCGGGTGTTGACGGGGGGAGGGAGACCCAGTACTTC.

V usage is TRBV30 and J usage is TRBJ1-5, with D unresolved. Trimming pared 0 bases from V and 2 bases from J, leaving 8 bases between. Germline lookup yields CDR1 GTSNPN and CDR2 SVGIG (reference sequence). This CDR3 spans 14 amino acids. DNA of the CDR3: TGTGCCTGGAGTGTACAAAGGGGCAATCAGCCCCAGCATTTT. Translated: CAWSVQRGNQPQHF.

V and J are TRBV7-8 and TRBJ2-7; D may be TRBD1 or TRBD2 (5 bases each). CDR1 is SGHVS and CDR2 is FQNEAQ in the germline V gene. V was pared by 2 bases and J by 4 bases, with 15 bases between. The CDR3 is 15 residues long. The CDR3 nucleotides read TGTGCCAGCAGCTTACTCCGGGACGGACCGTACGAGCAGTACTTC. Protein: CASSLLRDGPYEQYF. Filled out from reference TRBV7-8 and TRBJ2-7, the complete variable domain reads GAGVSQSPRYKVAKRGQDVALRCDPISGHVSLFWYQQALGQGPEFLTYFQNEAQLDKSGLPSDRFFAERPEGSVSTLKIQRTQQEDSAVYLCASSLLRDGPYEQYFGPGTRLTVT.

This chain connects TRBV9 to TRBJ1-6; 7 bases map to TRBD1. Germline CDR1 reads SGDLS; CDR2 reads YYNGEE. CDR3 size: 16 residues. With 3 bases clipped from V and 7 bases from J, the junction kept 10 bases outside the gene matches. CDR3 residues: CASSAAPSQGNSPLHF. CDR3 bases: TGTGCCAGCAGCGCCGCTCCTTCACAGGGGAATTCACCCCTCCACTTT.

The gene calls are TRBV30 and TRBJ2-2; D unclear. This CDR3 is 13 amino acids long. CDR1 and CDR2 from the germline V gene are GTSNPN and SVGIG (reference sequence). Trimming removed 0 bases at V and 3 bases at J, with 5 bases between. CDR3 protein: CAWSVIHTGELFF. Written as DNA, the CDR3 is TGTGCCTGGAGTGTAATACACACCGGGGAGCTGTTTTTT.

V gene TRBV9 combines with J gene TRBJ2-1, with 11 bases that match TRBD1. The CDR3 is 15 residues long. V gave up 2 bases and J gave up 9 bases; unmatched junction bases: 7. Germline CDR1 SGDLS, CDR2 YYNGEE. CDR3 region: CASSVSDRGLGEQFF. CDR3 in DNA: TGTGCCAGCAGCGTTTCGGACAGGGGGCTAGGTGAGCAGTTCTTC.

The chain combines TRBV5-6 with TRBJ2-3, with D hard to call. Trimming stripped 4 bases from V and 3 bases from J, with 3 bases between. This CDR3 comprises 11 residues. CDR1 and CDR2 (germline): SGHDT, YYEEEE. In nucleotides, the CDR3 is TGTGCCAGCAGCGCAACAGATACGCAGTATTTT. Amino acid sequence: CASSATDTQYF. The full variable domain, rest sourced from reference TRBV5-6 and TRBJ2-3, is DAGVTQSPTHLIKTRGQQVTLRCSPKSGHDTVSWYQQALGQGPQFIFQYYEEEERQRGNFPDRFSGHQFPNYSSELNVNALLLGDSALYLCASSATDTQYFGPGTRLTVL.

This clone has just a few counts. The chain links TRBV28 to TRBJ2-5; 7 nucleotides agree with TRBD2. V shed 4 bases and J 1 base; nucleotides not matched to a gene: 9. CDR3 length: 16 amino acids. Germline assignment: CDR1 MDHEN and CDR2 SYDVKM. The CDR3 DNA is TGTGCCAGCAGTTCTCTAGCGGCTCAACTCCAAGAGACCCAGTACTTC. It translates to CASSSLAAQLQETQYF. Based on the CDR3 plus reference TRBV28 and TRBJ2-5, the full variable domain is DVKVTQSSRYLVKRTGEKVFLECVQDMDHENMFWYRQDPGLGLRLIYFSYDVKMKEKGDIPEGYSVSREKKERFSLILESASTNQTSMYLCASSSLAAQLQETQYFGPGTRLLVL.

A word on this clone: Other DNA sequences within the sample encode an identical CDR3. The J gene is TRBJ1-1, the V gene TRBV29-1; D call uncertain. In germline, CDR1 is SQVTM, CDR2 ANQGSEA. The CDR3 is 12 residues long. The V end was cut by 3 bases, the J end by 1 base, with 6 bases between. CDR3 sequence: CSVDGRNTEAFF. The CDR3, as DNA: TGCAGCGTTGATGGGCGGAACACTGAAGCTTTCTTT.

The chain recombines TRBV4-1 with TRBJ2-5, with a possible D match to TRBD1 (6 bases). The CDR3 has 14 amino acids. V dropped 6 bases and J dropped 7 bases, with 18 bases sitting between them. CDR1 and CDR2 (germline): MGHRA, YSYEKL. In nucleotides, the CDR3 is TGCGCCAGCAGACAAACCGGACAGCCGGGGACCCAGTACTTC. Translating gives CASRQTGQPGTQYF.

The J gene is TRBJ2-3, the V gene TRBV6-5; D gene unclear. Trimming stripped 4 bases from V and 3 bases from J, with 11 bases between. CDR3 length: 14 amino acids. Germline CDR1 is MNHEY and CDR2 is SVGAGI. The CDR3 DNA reads as TGTGCCAGCAGTTCGCGCTCTCTGACAGATACGCAGTATTTT. This encodes CASSSRSLTDTQYF.

The rearrangement links TRBV5-1 to TRBJ1-4; D call uncertain. Germline V CDR1 and CDR2: SGHRS, YFSETQ. V was cut by 2 bases and J by 7 bases, with 12 bases left in between. The CDR3 length is 14 residues. The DNA of the CDR3 is TGCGCCAGCAGCTTAACGGTGGCCGGTGAAAAACTGTTTTTT. As protein: CASSLTVAGEKLFF.

This clone has just a few counts. The chain's CDR3 is CASSFKAGGGTDTQYF. In DNA, the CDR3 is TGTGCCAGCAGCTTTAAAGCGGGAGGAGGGACAGATACGCAGTATTTT. V is TRBV7-2 and J is TRBJ2-3; 9 bases align to TRBD2. Germline assignment: CDR1 SGHTA and CDR2 FQGNSA. The V and J ends lost 3 bases and 3 bases, in that order; junction bases with no gene match: 7. CDR3 length: 16 amino acids.

V gene TRBV6-5 combines with J gene TRBJ2-5; the D gene could be TRBD1 or TRBD2 (6 bases each). The CDR3 loop spans 16 amino acids. V lost 0 bases and J lost 5, with 16 bases in between. The germline V gene has CDR1 MNHEY and CDR2 SVGAGI. CDR3 protein: CASSYSPYGGGETQYF. In DNA, the CDR3 is TGTGCCAGCAGTTACTCCCCATACGGGGGCGGGGAGACCCAGTACTTC.

For the CDR3, the DNA is TGTGCCAGCAGTCTCGGCGGACAGGGGAGTTACGAGCAGTACTTC. Protein sequence: CASSLGGQGSYEQYF. The chain recombines TRBV27 with TRBJ2-7; TRBD1 agrees at 9 bases. J lost 4 bases, V lost 5 bases, and 9 bases had no gene match. CDR3 size: 15 residues. Germline assignment: CDR1 MNHEY and CDR2 SMNVEV (reference sequence).

The chain combines TRBV30 with TRBJ2-1; D remains unclear. Trimming stripped 2 bases from V and 5 bases from J, with 7 bases between. CDR1 and CDR2 (germline): GTSNPN, SVGIG (reference sequence). This CDR3 comprises 12 residues. CDR3 DNA sequence: TGTGCCTGGAGTCCATCAAACAATGAGCAGTTCTTC. Translated: CAWSPSNNEQFF.